The rows below give T cell receptor beta chains drawn from one sample of a study of T cell responses to AZD1222 COVID-19 vaccine. Sequencing was performed with immunoSEQ multiplex PCR; in TCRdb, only in-frame clones are kept and a portion is missing. The sample shows roughly 140,000 clones, around 88% of them seen only once. The sample here was peripheral blood, taken on day 0 of AZD1222 vaccination. The receptors originated from an adult in good health. Both conserved end residues are part of each CDR3. The D gene is left open where the match is weak. The size entry is marked missing in some rows and otherwise reads once, few, many or a size class.

TGTGCCAGCAGCATTCCAACAGGGGGGGGTGTTTTGGAGACCCAGTACTTC,CASSIPTGGGVLETQYF,TRBJ2-5,TRBV21-1,NA,NA
TGTGCCAGCAGTAGGGAGGGATACAATGAGCAGTTCTTC,CASSREGYNEQFF,TRBJ2-1,TRBV6-5,TRBD2,NA
TGTGCCAGCAGTTTGAAGTGGGACCCGACCTACGAGCAGTACTTC,CASSLKWDPTYEQYF,TRBJ2-7,TRBV27,NA,NA
TGTGCCAGCAGCGGTGGGGGGTGGAACACTGAAGCTTTCTTT,CASSGGGWNTEAFF,TRBJ1-1,TRBV9,NA,NA
TGTGCCAGCAGCTTGGTCGTAACAGGGGCCAATGAAAAACTGTTTTTT,CASSLVVTGANEKLFF,TRBJ1-4,TRBV5-7,TRBD1,NA
TGTGCCAGCACCTCGCAGGGGGAGACCCAGTACTTC,CASTSQGETQYF,TRBJ2-5,TRBV6-5,NA,NA
TGTGCCAGCAGGAACAGGGGGCCACACTATGGCTACACCTTC,CASRNRGPHYGYTF,TRBJ1-2,TRBV6-5,TRBD1,NA
TGTGCCAGCAGCTTTGGTAACACTGAAGCTTTCTTT,CASSFGNTEAFF,TRBJ1-1,TRBV7-9,NA,NA
TGTGCCACCACGGGACAGCAGAATTCACCCCTCCACTTT,CATTGQQNSPLHF,TRBJ1-6,TRBV19,TRBD1,NA
TGCAGCGCTAAGACAGGTCCTAATGAAAAACTGTTTTTT,CSAKTGPNEKLFF,TRBJ1-4,TRBV29-1,NA,NA
TGTGCCACCAGCGGGGGATGGGGGCAGGGGAACACTGAAGCTTTCTTT,CATSGGWGQGNTEAFF,TRBJ1-1,TRBV15,NA,once
TGTGCCAGCAGTTTAGCAGGGGTTGGCTACACCTTC,CASSLAGVGYTF,TRBJ1-2,TRBV27,NA,NA
TGTGCCAGCAGTTCGGACAGGTACACTGAAGCTTTCTTT,CASSSDRYTEAFF,TRBJ1-1,TRBV28,TRBD1,NA
TGTGCCAGCAGCTTAGCGGTTGTAGACGAGCAGTACTTC,CASSLAVVDEQYF,TRBJ2-7,TRBV7-9,NA,NA
TGTGCCAGCAGTTTCGGGGGGCAAGAGACCCAGTACTTC,CASSFGGQETQYF,TRBJ2-5,TRBV28,TRBD2,NA
TGTGCCAGCAGCTTAGCGCTTGGGGGGGAGCTGTTTTTT,CASSLALGGELFF,TRBJ2-2,TRBV7-2,NA,NA
TGTGCCAGCAACGAAGAGTCCATGATTTATAATTCACCCCTCCACTTT,CASNEESMIYNSPLHF,TRBJ1-6,TRBV2,NA,NA
TGTGCCAGCAGCCGATACAGGGGAGAGACCCAGTACTTC,CASSRYRGETQYF,TRBJ2-5,TRBV7-3,TRBD1,NA
TGTGCCAGCAGCTTAGATGGCTATGGCTACACCTTC,CASSLDGYGYTF,TRBJ1-2,TRBV7-9,NA,NA
TGTGCCAGCAGCTTGCCTGGGACTAGCGGAAACTACGAGCAGTACTTC,CASSLPGTSGNYEQYF,TRBJ2-7,TRBV5-4,TRBD2,few
NA,CASSSSVGDSNTGELFF,TRBJ2-2,TRBV6-2/TRBV6-3,NA,NA
TGTGCCAGCAGCTTGGACACCCAAAACATTCAGTACTTC,CASSLDTQNIQYF,TRBJ2-4,TRBV5-4,NA,NA
TGTGCCAGTAGTGGCCCACCGAGCTCTGGAAACACCATATATTTT,CASSGPPSSGNTIYF,TRBJ1-3,TRBV19,NA,NA
TGTGCCAGTAGTACCACCCGGGGAGGGTTGGCGAGCAATCAGCCCCAGCATTTT,CASSTTRGGLASNQPQHF,TRBJ1-5,TRBV19,NA,once
TGTGCCAGCAGTGAATATCGCAGGGAAGAGACCCAGTACTTC,CASSEYRREETQYF,TRBJ2-5,TRBV25-1,NA,NA
TGTGCCAGCAGTTTATTACGCACAGATACGCAGTATTTT,CASSLLRTDTQYF,TRBJ2-3,TRBV12-3/TRBV12-4,NA,NA
TGTGCCAGCCTTCCGCCAGGGACTGGGGAGCTGTTTTTT,CASLPPGTGELFF,TRBJ2-2,TRBV6-5,NA,NA
TGTGCCAGCAGTGAGGGTATGAACACTGAAGCTTTCTTT,CASSEGMNTEAFF,TRBJ1-1,TRBV12-3/TRBV12-4,NA,NA
TGTGCCAGCAAGGAGGGACTAGGTTCAACAGATACGCAGTATTTT,CASKEGLGSTDTQYF,TRBJ2-3,TRBV11-2,TRBD2,few
TGTGCCACCAGCAGAGATACGGCCGGGACTAGCTACGAGCAGTACTTC,CATSRDTAGTSYEQYF,TRBJ2-7,TRBV15,TRBD2,NA
TGTGCCAGCAGCCAGCAGGCATTGACTCAAGAGACCCAGTACTTC,CASSQQALTQETQYF,TRBJ2-5,TRBV7-9,NA,NA
TGTGCCAGCAGCCCAGGACAAGCTAGCACAGATACGCAGTATTTT,CASSPGQASTDTQYF,TRBJ2-3,TRBV7-2,NA,NA
TGTGCCAGTAGTATATTCCAGGTGGGCACTGAAGCTTTCTTT,CASSIFQVGTEAFF,TRBJ1-1,TRBV19,NA,NA
TGTGCCAGCAGTGAATACGGGGCCCTGTTAAATGAGCAGTTCTTC,CASSEYGALLNEQFF,TRBJ2-1,TRBV2,NA,NA
TGCGCCAGCAGCTTGGCCGGTTCGGGTGAGCAGTTCTTC,CASSLAGSGEQFF,TRBJ2-1,TRBV5-1,NA,NA
TGTGCCTGCCGGGAGTCGGGCTCCTACGAGCAGTACTTC,CACRESGSYEQYF,TRBJ2-7,TRBV7-2,NA,NA
TGTGCCAGCAGTAAAGAGGACAGGGGATATCAGCCCCAGCATTTT,CASSKEDRGYQPQHF,TRBJ1-5,TRBV6-2/TRBV6-3,TRBD1,NA
TGTGCCAGCAGGTCGGGTGAGGACACTGAAGCTTTCTTT,CASRSGEDTEAFF,TRBJ1-1,TRBV6-5,NA,NA
TGCAGCGAGCGACAGGGGGCCACTGAAGCTTTCTTT,CSERQGATEAFF,TRBJ1-1,TRBV29-1,TRBD1,NA
TGTGCCAGCAGCCCTAGCGGGAGCTCCTACAATGAGCAGTTCTTC,CASSPSGSSYNEQFF,TRBJ2-1,TRBV7-9,TRBD2,few